This TCR beta chain stems from a study of T cells after yellow fever vaccination. Researchers made TCR cDNA using 5'RACE template switching, and this step added a universal primer site and UMIs. TCRdb re-analysed the 5' RACE reads in MiXCR, keeping a single row per CDR3 protein. Among some 220,000 distinct CDR3 sequences listed, under 3.5% were seen once. V gave up 8 bases and J gave up 0 bases, with 11 bases separating them. Germline lookup yields CDR1 SNHLY and CDR2 FYNNEI. The CDR3 is made up of 14 amino acids. The V gene is TRBV2, the J gene TRBJ1-5, with a weak D call TRBD1 (5 bases). This specimen was CD4+ T cells sorted from PBMCs, taken 10 days after the yellow fever booster vaccination. The TCR comes from a man younger than 30 who received the YFV17D yellow fever vaccine. The CDR3 loop reads CASVQEYSNQPQHF. The CDR3 nucleotides are TGTGCCAGCGTACAGGAATATAGCAATCAGCCCCAGCATTTT.